The T cell receptor (beta chain) under discussion was sequenced for a study of shared clonotypes between healthy human individuals. The donors, all of them Caucasian adults, lived in Nashville, Tennessee. The study separated CD4+ cells into CD45RA+ naive and CD45RA-negative memory subsets. Clones were sequenced by immunoSEQ multiplex PCR, and TCRdb holds only the in-frame ones, with some missing. The sample lists 2 million to 3 million clones, more than 80% occurring once. CDR1 and CDR2 from the germline V gene are MNHNY and SVGAGI (reference sequence). CDR3 length: 15 amino acids. After removal of 6 bases from V and 7 bases from J, the junction contained 11 bases not matched to a gene.

The sequenced material came from naive CD4+ T cells sorted from blood. The subset is: CD45RA+ positively selected. J is TRBJ2-7 and V is TRBV6-6; 11 positions agree with TRBD2. The TCR comes from a man aged 18 to 29 in good health. CDR3: CASSTGTSGPSEQYF. The CDR3 DNA is TGTGCCAGCAGCACCGGGACTAGCGGACCTTCTGAGCAGTACTTC.